The 6 T cell receptor beta chains listed next were all sequenced from one sample in a study of blood T cell repertoires in COVID-19. Data came from immunoSEQ multiplex PCR; TCRdb stores just in-frame clones and leaves some out. The data contain around 250,000 clones, over 80% of them singletons. Sample: peripheral blood. The receptors derive from a woman between 35 and 50 years old who had recovered from COVID-19.

The rearrangement links TRBV5-1 to TRBJ2-1; 7 nucleotides agree with TRBD1. The CDR3 is 19 residues long. CDR1 and CDR2 (germline): SGHRS, YFSETQ. V shed 0 bases, J shed 0 bases, and the junction held 12 bases outside the gene matches. The CDR3 protein is CASSLARQGDPRSYNEQFF. DNA for the CDR3: TGCGCCAGCAGCTTGGCCAGGCAGGGGGACCCGCGCTCCTACAATGAGCAGTTCTTC.

This chain uses TRBV7-8 with TRBJ2-7; TRBD1 aligns across 7 bases. This CDR3 is 14 amino acids long. With V trimmed by 4 bases and J by 2 bases, 5 bases remained unmatched. The germline gives CDR1 SGHVS, CDR2 FQNEAQ. CDR3 loop: CASSSYTGAYEQYF. CDR3 sequence (DNA): TGTGCCAGCAGCTCCTACACAGGGGCCTACGAGCAGTACTTC. The full variable domain, with the rest looked up from reference TRBV7-8 and TRBJ2-7, is GAGVSQSPRYKVAKRGQDVALRCDPISGHVSLFWYQQALGQGPEFLTYFQNEAQLDKSGLPSDRFFAERPEGSVSTLKIQRTQQEDSAVYLCASSSYTGAYEQYFGPGTRLTVT.

The rearrangement links TRBV11-3 to TRBJ1-1; no definite D call. The CDR3 contains 10 residues. The V end lost 4 bases, the J end lost 10 bases, and 7 bases lay between the germline ends. Germline CDR1 is SGHNT and CDR2 is YENEEA. In DNA, the CDR3 is TGTGCCAGCAGCTCCCTGTCAGCTTTCTTT. Its translation: CASSSLSAFF.

V and J are TRBV11-2 and TRBJ1-6; 7 bases align to TRBD1. Germline V gene lookup returns CDR1 SGHAT and CDR2 FQNNGV. V lost 5 bases, J lost 9 bases, and 4 bases stayed unmatched. The CDR3 consists of 13 residues. The CDR3 region has the DNA TGTGCCAGCAGCACGGACAGGACTTCACCCCTCCACTTT. As protein: CASSTDRTSPLHF.

The chain carries TRBV4-1 and TRBJ2-2; D remains ambiguous. The CDR3 is made up of 12 amino acids. The germline gives CDR1 MGHRA, CDR2 YSYEKL. The V gene lost 7 bases and the J gene lost 3 bases, with 6 bases spanning the gap. Here the CDR3 reads CASTADTGELFF. The CDR3 region has the DNA TGCGCCAGCACGGCGGACACCGGGGAGCTGTTTTTT.

J is TRBJ1-6 and V is TRBV5-4; D may be TRBD1 (6 bases). Trimming removed 4 bases at V and 4 bases at J, with 9 bases between. The CDR3 extends over 14 amino acids. Looked up from germline, CDR1 is SGHNT and CDR2 is YYREEE (reference sequence). CDR3: CASSITGYNSPLHF. DNA of the CDR3: TGTGCCAGCAGCATCACAGGGTATAATTCACCCCTCCACTTT.